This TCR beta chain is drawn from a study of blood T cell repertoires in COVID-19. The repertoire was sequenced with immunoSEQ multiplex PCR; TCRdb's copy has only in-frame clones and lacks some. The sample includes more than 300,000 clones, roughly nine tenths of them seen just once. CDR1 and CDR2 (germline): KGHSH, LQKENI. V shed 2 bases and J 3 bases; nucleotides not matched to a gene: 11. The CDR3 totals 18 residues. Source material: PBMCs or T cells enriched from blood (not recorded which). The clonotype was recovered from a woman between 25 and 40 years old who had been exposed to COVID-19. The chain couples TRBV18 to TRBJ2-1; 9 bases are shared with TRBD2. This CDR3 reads CASSPRSGKAGGYNEQFF. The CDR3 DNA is TGTGCCAGCTCACCAAGGAGTGGGAAAGCGGGGGGCTACAATGAGCAGTTCTTC.